This TCR beta chain was recovered during a study of blood T cell repertoires in COVID-19. Clones were read by immunoSEQ multiplex PCR, and TCRdb kept only the in-frame ones, dropping some. The sample comprises approximately 80,000 clones, more than 85% of which are singletons, and under 6% rests with the top ten. From germline, CDR1 is SGHTA and CDR2 FQGNSA. V shed 9 bases and J shed 6 bases, with 12 bases lying between them. The CDR3 contains 13 residues. The chain uses TRBV7-2 and TRBJ1-6; D possibly corresponds to TRBD1 (5 bases). The sequence came from a man aged 35 to 55 with acute or convalescent COVID-19. The sample comprised peripheral blood. The CDR3 is CASSTEPNSPLHF. For the CDR3, the DNA is TGTGCCAGTTCGACAGAACCTAATTCACCCCTCCACTTT.